This T cell receptor (beta chain) originates from a study of a mutant IDH1 vaccine in newly diagnosed glioma (dated by TCRdb to the early 2020s). With regard to the full study: In the chemotherapy-containing groups, vaccination started alongside temozolomide cycles, whereas in patients who had radiotherapy alone it started 4-6 weeks after radiotherapy. The week-35 safety follow-up was designated visit V12, and the week-47 end of study was designated visit V13. Peripheral blood was collected at six visits: V03 (baseline), V05, V07, V10, V12 and V13. Prior to enrollment, patients had been given standard therapy consisting of radiotherapy alone, temozolomide alone, or radiochemotherapy with temozolomide, with the combination given to most patients. For exploratory analyses, about two dozen treated patients had longitudinal TCRB deep sequencing done wherever samples were available. Of the 30 or so patients who were treated, approximately 60% were male and roughly 38% were female, and the mean age was about 40 years. The investigation overall reported the following: The authors noted that analyses of patient blood samples could not be reproduced because of sample limitations. Selection of PBMC samples for TCRB deep sequencing was based on availability. Changes in the top peripheral T cell clonotypes picked up by TCRB sequencing did not appear to be linked to pseudoprogression. Immune responses induced by the vaccine were seen in approximately 92% of patients across multiple MHC alleles.

Unmatched junction bases come to 8, with V trimmed by 5 bases and J by 5 bases. The CDR3 spans 14 residues, from the cysteine through the phenylalanine. Just the 42-base CDR3 DNA is kept, in frame starting at base 1. From a lookup of the germline V gene, CDR1 and CDR2 are MNHEY and SVGAGI. Read against the paper, the sample's time point label means: week 35, safety follow-up. Every vaccine dose consisted of 300 ug of a 20-mer mutant IDH1 peptide in Montanide, administered subcutaneously together with topical imiquimod. Eight vaccinations were administered to patients in weeks 1, 3, 5, 7, 11, 15, 19 and 23, corresponding to visits V03 through V10. The donors had newly diagnosed IDH1-mutant astrocytomas of WHO grade 3 or 4 that showed loss of nuclear ATRX. The samples were drawn from NOA16, a multicentre, single-arm, open-label phase I trial in Germany that tested a mutant IDH1 peptide vaccine in humans for the first time. Genomic DNA for TCRB sequencing was extracted from EDTA blood using the DNeasy Blood and Tissue Kit.

With regard to this clone: There is no known antigen for this receptor. Base quality data are lacking; no much larger clone is found one base away.

Receptors were amplified or captured by the immunoSEQ multiplex PCR assay. The hsTCRB Kit was used according to the manufacturer's protocol to amplify rearranged TCR beta chain sequences. TCRB libraries were sequenced on an Illumina MiSeq. The paper's data handling went like this. The proprietary platform of the kit vendor was used for demultiplexing, trimming and gene mapping. TCRdb's version of the immuneACCESS table is confined to in-frame rearrangements and falls short of the full clone set. An unresolved V gene accounts for under half of the shortfall where checked; the remainder is of unknown origin. From that table come the V and J calls and clone size; the DNA was used to work out D and trimming. The sample table contains tens of thousands of clones; only one count was recorded for around 80% of them. Roughly 3.1% of the sample is taken by the ten largest.

The receptor comes from a man aged 40-49 years with glioma. Some clones in this sample may be carry-over from other donors' samples. In this chain, TRBV6-5 is recombined with TRBJ2-5, with 7 middle bases fitting TRBD2. Sequenced here: PBMCs, sampled from a glioma patient whose treatment included an IDH1 peptide vaccine. The nucleotide sequence reads as follows: TGTGCCAGCAGTGAGGGAGGACTAGAGGAGACCCAGTACTTC. Protein translation: CASSEGGLEETQYF.